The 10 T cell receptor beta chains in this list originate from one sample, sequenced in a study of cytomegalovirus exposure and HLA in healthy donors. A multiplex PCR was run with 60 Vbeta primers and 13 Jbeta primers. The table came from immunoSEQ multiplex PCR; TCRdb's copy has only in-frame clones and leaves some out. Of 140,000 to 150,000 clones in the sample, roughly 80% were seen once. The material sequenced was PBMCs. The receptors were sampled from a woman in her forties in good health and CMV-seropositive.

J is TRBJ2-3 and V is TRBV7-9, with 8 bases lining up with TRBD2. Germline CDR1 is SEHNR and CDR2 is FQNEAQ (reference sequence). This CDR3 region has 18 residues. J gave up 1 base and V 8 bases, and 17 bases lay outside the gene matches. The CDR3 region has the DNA TGTGCCAGCCCGGCGCTAGCGGGCGGAGTACTAGGCACAGATACGCAGTATTTT. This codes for CASPALAGGVLGTDTQYF.

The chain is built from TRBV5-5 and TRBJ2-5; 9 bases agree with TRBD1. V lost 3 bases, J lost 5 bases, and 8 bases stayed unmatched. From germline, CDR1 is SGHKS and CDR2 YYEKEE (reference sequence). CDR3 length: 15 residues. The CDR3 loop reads CASSSGQGRWETQYF. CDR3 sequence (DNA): TGTGCCAGCAGCTCCGGACAGGGGAGGTGGGAGACCCAGTACTTC.

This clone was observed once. CDR3 residues: CASSAEGLPGRETQYF. CDR3 nucleotide sequence: TGCGCCAGCAGCGCGGAGGGACTACCGGGGAGGGAGACCCAGTACTTC. The chain links TRBV5-1 to TRBJ2-5; TRBD2 aligns across 7 bases. The CDR3 runs to 16 residues. In germline, CDR1 is SGHRS, CDR2 YFSETQ. Trimming at V came to 4 bases and at J to 5 bases, leaving 14 bases not matched to a gene.

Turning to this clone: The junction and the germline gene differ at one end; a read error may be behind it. CDR3 sequence reads: CARSYLAGGAQKTQYF. The CDR3 coding sequence is TGTGCCAGAAGCTACTTAGCGGGGGGGGCCCAAAAGACCCAGTACTTC. The V call is TRBV5-3, the J call TRBJ2-5; 11 nucleotides agree with TRBD2. TRBV5-3 is an open reading frame whose function is uncertain. This CDR3 contains 16 residues.

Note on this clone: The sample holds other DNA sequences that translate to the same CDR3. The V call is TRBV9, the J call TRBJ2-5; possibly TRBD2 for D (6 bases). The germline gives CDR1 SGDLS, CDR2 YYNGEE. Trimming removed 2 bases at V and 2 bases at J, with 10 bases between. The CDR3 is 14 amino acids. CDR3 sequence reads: CASSVYGGQETQYF. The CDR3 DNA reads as TGTGCCAGCAGCGTCTACGGGGGTCAAGAGACCCAGTACTTC.

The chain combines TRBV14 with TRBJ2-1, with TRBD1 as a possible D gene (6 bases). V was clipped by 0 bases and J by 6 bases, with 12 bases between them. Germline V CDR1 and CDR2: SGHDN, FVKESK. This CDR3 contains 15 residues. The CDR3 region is CASSQDGGSGNEQFF. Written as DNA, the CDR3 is TGTGCCAGCAGCCAAGATGGGGGCTCGGGCAATGAGCAGTTCTTC. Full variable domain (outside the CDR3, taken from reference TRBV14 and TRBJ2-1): EAGVTQFPSHSVIEKGQTVTLRCDPISGHDNLYWYRRVMGKEIKFLLHFVKESKQDESGMPNNRFLAERTGGTYSTLKVQPAELEDSGVYFCASSQDGGSGNEQFFGPGTRLTVL.

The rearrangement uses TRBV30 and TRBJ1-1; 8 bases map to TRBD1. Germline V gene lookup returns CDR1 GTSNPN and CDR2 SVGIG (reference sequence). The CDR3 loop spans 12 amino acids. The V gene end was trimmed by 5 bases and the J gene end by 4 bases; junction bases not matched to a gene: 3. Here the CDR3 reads CAWGTGGTEAFF. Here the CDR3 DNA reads TGTGCCTGGGGCACAGGGGGCACTGAAGCTTTCTTT.

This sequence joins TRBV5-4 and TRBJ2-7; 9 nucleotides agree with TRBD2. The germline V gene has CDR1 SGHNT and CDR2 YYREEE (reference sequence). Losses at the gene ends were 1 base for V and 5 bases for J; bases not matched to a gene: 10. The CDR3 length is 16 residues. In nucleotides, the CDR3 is TGTGCCAGCAGCTTGATGCTAGCGGGGTCCCGGGACGAGCAGTACTTC. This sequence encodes CASSLMLAGSRDEQYF.

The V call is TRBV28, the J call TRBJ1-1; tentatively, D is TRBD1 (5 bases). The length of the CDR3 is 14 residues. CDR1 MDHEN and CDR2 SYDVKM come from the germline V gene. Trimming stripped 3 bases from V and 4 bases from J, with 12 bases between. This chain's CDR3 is CASSFVGGGTEAFF. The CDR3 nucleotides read TGTGCCAGCAGTTTTGTTGGGGGAGGCACTGAAGCTTTCTTT.

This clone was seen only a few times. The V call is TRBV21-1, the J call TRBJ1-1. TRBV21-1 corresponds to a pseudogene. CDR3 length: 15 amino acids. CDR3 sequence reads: CASSRVETDNTEAFF. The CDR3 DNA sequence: TGTGCCAGCAGCAGAGTCGAGACTGATAACACTGAAGCTTTCTTT.